Listed here are 15 T cell receptor beta chains from one sample, sequenced in a study of read filtering for tumor transcriptome and immune sequencing. The library was built from 400 to 500 ng RNA with molecular barcoded adaptors for alpha/delta and beta/gamma chains. TCRdb processed the reads anew with MiXCR; each CDR3 protein has one entry. In the table there are tens of thousands of distinct CDR3 sequences, around 18% of which are singletons. Material for sequencing was a population of CD138-negative cells sorted from bone marrow. These receptors all come from a donor aged 40 or over with multiple myeloma.

This clonotype appeared many times. The chain combines TRBV6-5 with TRBJ1-2, with D possibly TRBD1 on 6 matching bases. Trimming pared 6 bases from V and 8 bases from J, leaving 16 bases between. The CDR3 spans 13 residues. The V gene's germline CDR1 is MNHEY and CDR2 SVGAGI. CDR3 sequence: CASSLLGTRGYTF. CDR3 coding DNA: TGTGCCAGCAGCCTACTGGGGACACGAGGCTACACCTTC.

V is TRBV14 and J is TRBJ1-1; D call uncertain. The V gene's germline CDR1 is SGHDN and CDR2 FVKESK. V was shortened by 2 bases and J by 0 bases, with 7 bases between the two germline ends. This CDR3 contains 14 residues. The CDR3 sequence is CASSQQTLNTEAFF. CDR3 in DNA: TGTGCCAGCAGCCAACAAACCTTGAACACTGAAGCTTTCTTT.

Concerning this clonotype itself: A much larger clone lies a single base off, so this may be a read error. CDR3 DNA: TGCAGCAGCTCTGTTGGGGACGGGACCCAGTACTTC. Translated, it gives CSSSVGDGTQYF. The chain couples TRBV29-1 to TRBJ2-5, with D perhaps assigned TRBD1 or TRBD2 (5 bases each). The CDR3 has 12 amino acids. Germline-derived CDR1 and CDR2 are SQVTM and ANQGSEA. V shed 8 bases and J shed 7 bases, with 17 bases lying between them.

At least ten counts were recorded for this clonotype. The chain employs TRBV3-1 and TRBJ2-7, with 11 bases identical to TRBD2. This CDR3 has 13 amino acids. CDR1 and CDR2 from the germline V gene are LGHDT and YNNKEL (reference sequence). V trimming: 6 bases; J trimming: 6 bases; junction bases outside the gene matches: 4. CDR3 nucleotide sequence: TGTGCCAGCAGTACCGGGACTAGCGGCGAGCAGTACTTC. Translating it yields CASSTGTSGEQYF.

This clonotype turned up a few times. The chain employs TRBV20-1 and TRBJ2-1; TRBD2 matches at 16 bases. Losses at the gene ends were 6 bases for V and 12 bases for J; bases not matched to a gene: 5. The CDR3 consists of 13 residues. CDR1 is DFQATT, CDR2 SNEGSKA, per germline (reference sequence). DNA for the CDR3: TGCAGTGCCCCCGGGACTAGCGGGAGGGCGCAGTTCTTC. It codes for CSAPGTSGRAQFF.

This clonotype was seen ten or more times. The CDR3 reads CAISDRGDYGYTF. As DNA, the CDR3 is TGTGCCATCAGTGACAGGGGGGACTATGGCTACACCTTC. The chain uses TRBV10-3 and TRBJ1-2, with TRBD1 matching 7 bases. This CDR3 comprises 13 residues. In germline, CDR1 is ENHRY, CDR2 SYGVKD. The ends lost 3 bases at V and 3 bases at J; junction bases unmatched: 1.

This clonotype has a count of ten or more. The chain combines TRBV5-4 with TRBJ2-7, with D possibly matching TRBD2 (7 bases). The CDR3 consists of 14 residues. Trimming removed 4 bases from V and 2 bases from J, with 13 bases in between. CDR1 and CDR2 (germline): SGHNT, YYREEE (reference sequence). DNA for the CDR3: TGTGCCAGCAGCGGGGGGGCAGGAGCCTACGAGCAGTACTTC. Its protein product is CASSGGAGAYEQYF.

J is TRBJ2-2 and V is TRBV29-1, with D possibly called TRBD1 or TRBD2 (6 bases each). CDR1 is SQVTM, CDR2 ANQGSEA, per germline. V lost 6 bases and J 0 bases, leaving 17 bases between the germline ends. The CDR3 is made up of 16 amino acids. CDR3 residues: CSVPGGGNANTGELFF. Written as DNA, the CDR3 is TGCAGCGTCCCAGGAGGGGGTAACGCGAACACCGGGGAGCTGTTTTTT.

This chain uses TRBV15 with TRBJ2-2, with D possibly called TRBD1 or TRBD2 (5 bases each). The CDR3 is made up of 16 amino acids. Germline loops: CDR1 LNHNV, CDR2 YYDKDF (reference sequence). V lost 2 bases and J lost 4, with 14 bases in between. CDR3 residues: CATSRSGRDVTGELFF. CDR3 bases: TGTGCCACCAGCAGATCTGGCAGGGACGTCACCGGGGAGCTGTTTTTT.

The gene calls are TRBV19 and TRBJ2-5, with TRBD1 matching over 8 bases. The CDR3 runs 13 residues. Looked up from germline, CDR1 is LNHDA and CDR2 is SQIVND (reference sequence). With 6 bases clipped from V and 5 bases from J, the junction kept 5 bases outside the gene matches. The CDR3 loop reads CASRKTGVETQYF. In DNA, the CDR3 is TGTGCCAGTAGAAAGACAGGGGTTGAGACCCAGTACTTC. The full variable domain, rest sourced from reference TRBV19 and TRBJ2-5, is DGGITQSPKYLFRKEGQNVTLSCEQNLNHDAMYWYRQDPGQGLRLIYYSQIVNDFQKGDIAEGYSVSREKKESFPLTVTSAQKNPTAFYLCASRKTGVETQYFGPGTRLLVL.

This clonotype was recorded a few times. The V gene is TRBV5-1, the J gene TRBJ2-3; 7 bases align to TRBD2. V shed 4 bases and J 2 bases; nucleotides not matched to a gene: 4. This CDR3 spans 14 amino acids. In germline, CDR1 is SGHRS, CDR2 YFSETQ. The DNA for the CDR3 is TGCGCCAGCAGCCGGGAGGACCCCACAGATACGCAGTATTTT. Translating it yields CASSREDPTDTQYF.

This clonotype was picked up many times. This chain links TRBV4-1 with TRBJ1-1, with D perhaps TRBD1 (5 bases). Germline V gives CDR1 MGHRA, CDR2 YSYEKL. This CDR3 spans 14 amino acids. Trimming took off 1 base at V and 7 bases at J, with 13 bases between the two ends. The chain's CDR3 is CASSQVGTIIEAFF. The DNA of the CDR3 is TGCGCCAGCAGCCAAGTCGGGACGATTATTGAAGCTTTCTTT.

In regard to this clonotype: A single base separates this from a much larger clone, so it may be a read error. The CDR3 sequence is CAISGMGADTRYF. In DNA form, the CDR3 reads TGTGCCATCAGTGGGATGGGGGCGGATACGCGGTATTTT. V gene TRBV10-3 combines with J gene TRBJ2-3; D possibly corresponds to TRBD1 (6 bases). CDR3 length equals 13 residues. The V gene's germline CDR1 is ENHRY and CDR2 SYGVKD.

A word on this clonotype: This may arise from a read error, as a much more abundant clone is one base away. The chain uses TRBV5-1 and TRBJ2-5; 7 bases are shared with TRBD1. The J call is in doubt because the DNA end fits TRBJ2-1 better. Germline CDR1 SGHRS, CDR2 YFSETQ. This CDR3 contains 15 residues. The CDR3 loop is CASSLTGANQETQFF. Here the CDR3 DNA reads TGCGCCAGCAGCTTGACAGGGGCTAACCAAGAGACCCAGTTCTTC.

This clonotype appeared a few times. The junction departs from the called germline gene at one end, perhaps through a read error. CDR3 amino acids: CSVRQQETRYF. The CDR3 DNA sequence: TGCAGCGTACGACAGCAAGAGACCCGGTACTTC. V is TRBV29-1 and J is TRBJ2-5; possible D gene TRBD1, 5 bases. Germline CDR1 reads SQVTM; CDR2 reads ANQGSEA. The length of the CDR3 is 11 residues.